These 9 T cell receptor beta chains originate from one sample sequenced in a study of blood T cell repertoires in COVID-19. Profiled with immunoSEQ multiplex PCR; TCRdb holds only in-frame clones, not every one. This table holds approximately 81,000 clones, 82% found once. Sequenced material: peripheral blood. These receptors were obtained from a human donor in a cohort sampled during active COVID-19.

The gene calls are TRBV6-5 and TRBJ1-6; 9 bases line up with TRBD1. This CDR3 spans 14 amino acids. In germline, CDR1 is MNHEY, CDR2 SVGAGI. The V and J ends lost 6 bases and 7 bases, in that order; junction bases with no gene match: 4. The CDR3 nucleotides read TGTGCCAGCAGCCCCGACAGGGGGAATTCACCCCTCCACTTT. Its protein product is CASSPDRGNSPLHF.

The V gene is TRBV2, the J gene TRBJ1-2; no definite D call. In germline, CDR1 is SNHLY, CDR2 FYNNEI. The CDR3 is 13 residues long. The V and J ends lost 6 bases and 3 bases respectively, with 11 bases between them. The CDR3 region has the DNA TGTGCCAGCAGCATGGTGCCAGACTATGGCTACACCTTC. This gives the protein CASSMVPDYGYTF.

This chain uses TRBV6-1 with TRBJ2-7; 8 bases agree with TRBD1. V shed 3 bases, J shed 6 bases, and the junction held 1 base outside the gene matches. Per the germline V gene, CDR1 is MNHNS and CDR2 is SASEGT. The CDR3 extends over 12 amino acids. CDR3 sequence reads: CASSDTGGEQYF. CDR3 sequence (DNA): TGTGCCAGCAGTGATACAGGGGGCGAGCAGTACTTC.

The chain joins TRBV6-1 to TRBJ1-5; D gene ambiguous. The CDR3 covers 15 residues. V lost 2 bases to trimming and J lost 2 bases, with 10 bases between them. In germline, CDR1 is MNHNS, CDR2 SASEGT. CDR3 amino acids: CASSELGVGNQPQHF. The DNA for the CDR3 is TGTGCCAGCAGTGAACTCGGGGTTGGCAATCAGCCCCAGCATTTT.

J is TRBJ2-6 and V is TRBV30; TRBD2 aligns across 7 bases. The J segment lost 1 base and the V segment lost 3 bases, leaving 3 bases of the junction unmatched. Germline values: CDR1 GTSNPN, CDR2 SVGIG (reference sequence). CDR3 length: 15 amino acids. This CDR3 reads CAWRRRGSGANVLTF. The CDR3 region has the DNA TGTGCCTGGAGGAGGCGGGGGTCTGGGGCCAACGTCCTGACTTTC.

The chain has TRBV6-5 and TRBJ2-7, with 7 positions matching TRBD1. The CDR3 length is 14 residues. The J segment lost 4 bases and the V segment lost 6 bases, leaving 9 bases of the junction unmatched. Germline CDR1 is MNHEY and CDR2 is SVGAGI. In DNA form, the CDR3 reads TGTGCCAGCAGCTATCGACAGGGTGGGTACGAGCAGTACTTC. It is translated as CASSYRQGGYEQYF.

The chain employs TRBV9 and TRBJ2-5; 7 nucleotides align to TRBD1. The trim removed 5 bases at V and 2 bases at J, leaving 3 bases unmatched. Germline CDR1 SGDLS, CDR2 YYNGEE. This CDR3 contains 13 residues. CDR3 region: CASSADRQETQYF. In DNA form, the CDR3 reads TGTGCCAGCAGTGCGGACAGGCAAGAGACCCAGTACTTC.

CDR3 residues: CAWKGEYNSPLHF. The CDR3 bases are TGTGCCTGGAAGGGGGAGTACAATTCACCCCTCCACTTT. V and J are TRBV30 and TRBJ1-6; weak D call: TRBD1 (6 bases). The CDR3 totals 13 residues. Germline V gene lookup returns CDR1 GTSNPN and CDR2 SVGIG (reference sequence). V lost 4 bases to trimming and J lost 7 bases, with 11 bases between them.

This clone has a single count. The chain combines TRBV13 with TRBJ1-1; 7 bases match TRBD1. The germline V gene has CDR1 PRHDT and CDR2 FYEKMQ (reference sequence). The CDR3 contains 13 residues. The trim removed 10 bases at V and 1 base at J, leaving 6 bases unmatched. The CDR3 is CATYGTANTEAFF. CDR3 in DNA: TGTGCCACCTACGGGACAGCGAACACTGAAGCTTTCTTT. Full variable domain (remainder filled in from reference TRBV13 and TRBJ1-1): AAGVIQSPRHLIKEKRETATLKCYPIPRHDTVYWYQQGPGQDPQFLISFYEKMQSDKGSIPDRFSAQQFSDYHSELNMSSLELGDSALYFCATYGTANTEAFFGQGTRLTVV.